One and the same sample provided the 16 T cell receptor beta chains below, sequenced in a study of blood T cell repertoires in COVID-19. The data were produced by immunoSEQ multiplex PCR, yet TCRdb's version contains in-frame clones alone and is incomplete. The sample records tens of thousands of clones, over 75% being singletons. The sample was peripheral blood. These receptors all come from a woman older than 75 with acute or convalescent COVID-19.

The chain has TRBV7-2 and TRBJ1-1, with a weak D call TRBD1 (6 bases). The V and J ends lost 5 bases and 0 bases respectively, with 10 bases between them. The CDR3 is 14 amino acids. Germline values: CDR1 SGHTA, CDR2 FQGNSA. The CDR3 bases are TGTGCCAGCAGCCCCCGGGACATGAACACTGAAGCTTTCTTT. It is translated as CASSPRDMNTEAFF.

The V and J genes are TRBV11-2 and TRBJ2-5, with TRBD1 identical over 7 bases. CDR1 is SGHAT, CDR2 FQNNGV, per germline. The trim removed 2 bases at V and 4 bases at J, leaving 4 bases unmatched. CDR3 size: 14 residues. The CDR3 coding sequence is TGTGCCAGCAGCTTACAGGCAGGGGGAGAGACCCAGTACTTC. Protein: CASSLQAGGETQYF. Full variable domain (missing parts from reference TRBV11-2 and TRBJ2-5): EAGVAQSPRYKIIEKRQSVAFWCNPISGHATLYWYQQILGQGPKLLIQFQNNGVVDDSQLPKDRFSAERLKGVDSTLKIQPAKLEDSAVYLCASSLQAGGETQYFGPGTRLLVL.

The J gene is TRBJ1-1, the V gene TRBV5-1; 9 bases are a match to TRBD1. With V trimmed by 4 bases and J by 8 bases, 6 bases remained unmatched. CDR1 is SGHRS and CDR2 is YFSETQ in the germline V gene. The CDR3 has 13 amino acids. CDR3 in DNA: TGCGCCAGCAGCCGGACAGGGGCATCCGAAGCTTTCTTT. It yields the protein CASSRTGASEAFF.

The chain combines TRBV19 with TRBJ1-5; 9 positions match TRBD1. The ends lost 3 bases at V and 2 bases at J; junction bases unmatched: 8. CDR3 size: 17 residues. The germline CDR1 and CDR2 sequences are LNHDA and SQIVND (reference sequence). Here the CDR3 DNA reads TGTGCCAGTAGTATCGCTGGGACAGGGTGGGGCAATCAGCCCCAGCATTTT. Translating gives CASSIAGTGWGNQPQHF.

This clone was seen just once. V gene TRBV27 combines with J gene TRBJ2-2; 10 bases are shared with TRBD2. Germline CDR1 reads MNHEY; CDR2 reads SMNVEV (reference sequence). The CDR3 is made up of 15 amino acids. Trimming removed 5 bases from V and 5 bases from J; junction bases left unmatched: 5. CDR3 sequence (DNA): TGTGCCAGCAGTCTGCTAGCGGGAGAGACCGGGGAGCTGTTTTTT. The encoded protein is CASSLLAGETGELFF.

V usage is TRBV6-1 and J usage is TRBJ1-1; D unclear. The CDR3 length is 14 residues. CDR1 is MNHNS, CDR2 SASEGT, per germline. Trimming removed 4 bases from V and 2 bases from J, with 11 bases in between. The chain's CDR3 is CASSALVANTEAFF. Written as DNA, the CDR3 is TGTGCCAGCAGTGCCCTTGTGGCAAACACTGAAGCTTTCTTT.

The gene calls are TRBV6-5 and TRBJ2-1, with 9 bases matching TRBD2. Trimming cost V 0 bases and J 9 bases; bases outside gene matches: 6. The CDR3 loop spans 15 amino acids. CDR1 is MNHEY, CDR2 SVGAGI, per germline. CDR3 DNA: TGTGCCAGCAGTTACTCCTCTAGCGGGACTACTGAGCAGTTCTTC. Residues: CASSYSSSGTTEQFF.

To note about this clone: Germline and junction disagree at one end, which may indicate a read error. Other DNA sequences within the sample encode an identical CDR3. The CDR3 loop reads CAWSVGGGYTF. CDR3 coding DNA: TGTGCTTGGAGTGTAGGCGGGGGCTACACCTTC. This chain uses TRBV30 with TRBJ1-2; D gene ambiguous. The CDR3 runs 11 residues. In germline, CDR1 is GTSNPN, CDR2 SVGIG (reference sequence).

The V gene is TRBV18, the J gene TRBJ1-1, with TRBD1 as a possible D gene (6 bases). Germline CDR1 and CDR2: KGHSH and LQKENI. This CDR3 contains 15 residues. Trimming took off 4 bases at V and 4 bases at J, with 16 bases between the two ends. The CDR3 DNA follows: TGTGCCAGCTCACAGGGGCAGTTACAGGGCACTGAAGCTTTCTTT. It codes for CASSQGQLQGTEAFF.

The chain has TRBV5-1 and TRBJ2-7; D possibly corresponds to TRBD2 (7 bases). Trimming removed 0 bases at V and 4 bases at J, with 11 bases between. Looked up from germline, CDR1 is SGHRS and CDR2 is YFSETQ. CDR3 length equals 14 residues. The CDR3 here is CASSLGGGGYEQYF. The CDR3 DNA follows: TGCGCCAGCAGCTTGGGAGGGGGAGGGTACGAGCAGTACTTC.

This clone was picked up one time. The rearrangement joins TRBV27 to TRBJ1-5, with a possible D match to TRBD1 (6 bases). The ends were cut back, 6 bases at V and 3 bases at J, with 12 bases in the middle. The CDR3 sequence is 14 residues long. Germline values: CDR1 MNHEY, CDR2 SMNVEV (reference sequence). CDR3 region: CASRSGTNNQPQHF. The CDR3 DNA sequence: TGTGCCAGCAGATCCGGGACAAACAATCAGCCCCAGCATTTT.

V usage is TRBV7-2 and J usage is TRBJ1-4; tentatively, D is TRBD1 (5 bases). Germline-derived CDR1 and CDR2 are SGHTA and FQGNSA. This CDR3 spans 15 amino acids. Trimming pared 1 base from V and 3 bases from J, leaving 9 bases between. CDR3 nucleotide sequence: TGTGCCAGCAGCTTAGAGGGGTGGGCTAATGAAAAACTGTTTTTT. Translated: CASSLEGWANEKLFF.

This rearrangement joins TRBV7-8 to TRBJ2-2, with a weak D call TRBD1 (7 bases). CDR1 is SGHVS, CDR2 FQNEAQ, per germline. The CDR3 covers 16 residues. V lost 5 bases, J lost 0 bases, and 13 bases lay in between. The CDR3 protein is CASSRSGGPNTGELFF. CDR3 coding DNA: TGTGCCAGCAGCCGATCAGGGGGGCCGAACACCGGGGAGCTGTTTTTT.

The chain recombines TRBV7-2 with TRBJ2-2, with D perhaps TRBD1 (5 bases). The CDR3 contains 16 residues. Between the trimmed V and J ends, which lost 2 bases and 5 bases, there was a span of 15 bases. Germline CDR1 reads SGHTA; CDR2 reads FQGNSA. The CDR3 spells CASSLLGLGATGELFF. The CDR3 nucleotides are TGTGCCAGCAGCTTACTAGGGTTAGGGGCGACCGGGGAGCTGTTTTTT. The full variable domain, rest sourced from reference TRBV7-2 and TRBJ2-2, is GAGVSQSPSNKVTEKGKDVELRCDPISGHTALYWYRQSLGQGLEFLIYFQGNSAPDKSGLPSDRFSAERTGGSVSTLTIQRTQQEDSAVYLCASSLLGLGATGELFFGEGSRLTVL.

CDR3 region: CASRGRDLQPQHF. The CDR3 DNA sequence: TGTGCCAGCAGGGGGAGGGACCTTCAGCCCCAGCATTTT. V is TRBV28 and J is TRBJ1-5; D possibly corresponds to TRBD1 (5 bases). This CDR3 is built from 13 residues. Looked up from germline, CDR1 is MDHEN and CDR2 is SYDVKM. The germline V and J ends were trimmed by 6 bases and 6 bases, with 12 bases remaining between them.

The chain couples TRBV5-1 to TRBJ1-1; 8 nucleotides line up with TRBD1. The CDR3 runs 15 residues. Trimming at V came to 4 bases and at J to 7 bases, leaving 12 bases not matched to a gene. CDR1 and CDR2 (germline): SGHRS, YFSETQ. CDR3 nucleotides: TGCGCCAGCAGCCGTCAATGGACAGGGCTCCGTGAAGCTTTCTTT. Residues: CASSRQWTGLREAFF. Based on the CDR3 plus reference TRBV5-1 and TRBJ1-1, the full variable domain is KAGVTQTPRYLIKTRGQQVTLSCSPISGHRSVSWYQQTPGQGLQFLFEYFSETQRNKGNFPGRFSGRQFSNSRSEMNVSTLELGDSALYLCASSRQWTGLREAFFGQGTRLTVV.